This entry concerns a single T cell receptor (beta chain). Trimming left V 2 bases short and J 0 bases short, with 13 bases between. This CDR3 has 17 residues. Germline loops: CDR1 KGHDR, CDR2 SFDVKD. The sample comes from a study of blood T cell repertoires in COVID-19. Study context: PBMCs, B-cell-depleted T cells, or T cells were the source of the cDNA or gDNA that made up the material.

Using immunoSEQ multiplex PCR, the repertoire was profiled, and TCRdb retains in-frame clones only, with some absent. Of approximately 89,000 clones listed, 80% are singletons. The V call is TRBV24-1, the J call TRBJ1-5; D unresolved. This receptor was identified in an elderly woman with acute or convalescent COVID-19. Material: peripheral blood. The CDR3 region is CATSDSRRSDSNQPQHF. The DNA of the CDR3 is TGTGCCACCAGTGATTCCAGGCGTTCAGATAGCAATCAGCCCCAGCATTTT.